Presented here are 2 T cell receptor beta chains from one specimen sequenced in a study of T cell repertoires in cytomegalovirus infection (dated by TCRdb to about 2019). Interpreted using the paper, the treatment or condition label stands for: in vitro stimulation with specific CMV peptide epitopes to enrich CMV-specific T cells. Reads for this sample came from an Illumina HiSeq 1500. In TCRdb, the public reads were trimmed at Q25 with fastp and aligned with MiXCR, with productive beta chains retained. Here each entry gathers all rows of one CDR3 protein and keeps the most common genes and DNA. The sample contains fewer than 900,000 distinct CDR3 sequences, just under 30% of them found a single time. The top ten clones comprise about an eighth of the sample. The antigens of these receptors remain unknown. The sample here was cultured CD8+ T cells from PBMCs, taken from culture after CMV antigen stimulation. The receptor set was obtained from a human donor in good health (CMV status not recorded). Some clones in this sample may be carry-over from other donors' samples.

This chain joins TRBV7-9 and TRBJ1-1; 9 nucleotides line up with TRBD1. CDR1 and CDR2 (germline): SEHNR, FQNEAQ (reference sequence). V was clipped by 5 bases and J by 14 bases; unmatched bases: 6. The CDR3 has 11 amino acids. The CDR3 loop is CASSPRDRAFF. CDR3 coding DNA: TGTGCCAGCAGCCCCCGGGACAGGGCCTTCTTT.

The rearrangement joins TRBV7-9 to TRBJ2-7; a possible D gene is TRBD2 (5 bases). Trimming pared 5 bases from V and 3 bases from J, leaving 11 bases between. From germline, CDR1 is SEHNR and CDR2 FQNEAQ (reference sequence). CDR3 length: 13 amino acids. The CDR3 loop reads CASSPHGVYEQYV. In nucleotides, the CDR3 is TGTGCCAGCAGCCCTCACGGGGTCTACGAGCAGTACGTC.